Presented here are 17 T cell receptor beta chains from one specimen sequenced in a study of CD8+ T cells in alopecia areata. As for treatment: oral pan-JAK inhibitor, 5-10 mg twice daily. After isolation, RNA underwent reverse transcription to generate cDNA as the sequencing template. Using immunoSEQ multiplex PCR, the repertoire was profiled, and TCRdb retains in-frame clones only, with some absent. The sample has about 42,000 clones, about three fifths seen once. The sample was CD8+ T cells sorted from blood, taken at week 4, from a patient treated with tofacitinib. Receptors originate from a human donor with alopecia areata.

This clone was seen only a few times. The chain is built from TRBV9 and TRBJ2-1; D is ambiguous. CDR1 SGDLS and CDR2 YYNGEE come from the germline V gene. The CDR3 has 15 residues. Trimming shortened V by 0 bases and J by 6 bases, and 13 bases separated the two germline ends. CDR3 nucleotide sequence: TGTGCCAGCAGCGTAGAAGTAGGTATGGGCAATGAGCAGTTCTTC. Amino acid sequence: CASSVEVGMGNEQFF.

V usage is TRBV2 and J usage is TRBJ1-1, with D hard to call. With 4 bases removed from V and 6 bases from J, the gap between germline ends came to 6 bases. CDR3 length: 11 amino acids. Per germline, CDR1 SNHLY and CDR2 FYNNEI. CDR3 nucleotides: TGTGCCAGCAGTGCGACGGCTGAAGCTTTCTTT. Amino acid sequence: CASSATAEAFF.

Concerning this clone: At one end, the junction sequence differs from germline, possibly due to a read error. The chain has TRBV19 and TRBJ1-1; D perhaps matches TRBD1 (6 bases). CDR3 length: 13 amino acids. The germline V gene encodes CDR1 LNHDA and CDR2 SQIVND (reference sequence). This CDR3 is CATMSQGNTEASF. In DNA, the CDR3 is TGTGCCACCATGTCCCAGGGGAACACTGAAGCTTCCTTT.

This clone has just a few counts. This chain joins TRBV19 and TRBJ2-7, with 9 bases fitting TRBD1. CDR3 length: 13 residues. With V trimmed by 8 bases and J by 0 bases, 2 bases remained unmatched. Germline CDR1 LNHDA, CDR2 SQIVND (reference sequence). The CDR3: CASAGQGSYEQYF. The CDR3 nucleotides read TGTGCCAGTGCGGGACAGGGCTCCTACGAGCAGTACTTC. The full variable domain, completed using reference TRBV19 and TRBJ2-7, is DGGITQSPKYLFRKEGQNVTLSCEQNLNHDAMYWYRQDPGQGLRLIYYSQIVNDFQKGDIAEGYSVSREKKESFPLTVTSAQKNPTAFYLCASAGQGSYEQYFGPGTRLTVT.

This rearrangement joins TRBV27 to TRBJ1-1; D is possibly TRBD1 (5 bases). From germline, CDR1 is MNHEY and CDR2 SMNVEV (reference sequence). The CDR3 totals 13 residues. V was clipped by 6 bases and J by 5 bases, with 13 bases between them. CDR3 DNA: TGTGCCAGCAGGCAAGCACGGGGGACTGAAGCTTTCTTT. Amino acid sequence: CASRQARGTEAFF.

This clone appeared a few times. V gene TRBV2 combines with J gene TRBJ1-1; tentative D call: TRBD1 (6 bases). The CDR3 covers 15 residues. V was pared by 7 bases and J by 5 bases, with 20 bases between. In germline, CDR1 is SNHLY, CDR2 FYNNEI. The CDR3 DNA reads as TGTGCCAGCACCAGAAGGGGGACGTTGGATACTGAAGCTTTCTTT. Translating gives CASTRRGTLDTEAFF.

The chain has TRBV19 and TRBJ2-7; 7 positions match TRBD1. Per germline, CDR1 LNHDA and CDR2 SQIVND (reference sequence). Unmatched junction bases numbered 3, after V lost 8 bases and J lost 2 bases. There are 12 residues in the CDR3. The CDR3 sequence: CASPDRTYEQYF. The CDR3 DNA sequence: TGTGCCAGTCCGGACAGGACCTACGAGCAGTACTTC.

The V gene is TRBV5-6, the J gene TRBJ1-2; possible D gene TRBD1, 5 bases. The CDR3 consists of 16 residues. Looked up from germline, CDR1 is SGHDT and CDR2 is YYEEEE. The ends were cut back, 3 bases at V and 2 bases at J, with 17 bases in the middle. The CDR3 region has the DNA TGTGCCAGCAGCTCCATGGAGGGCAGGGTAAACTATGGCTACACCTTC. Translating it yields CASSSMEGRVNYGYTF.

At least ten counts were recorded for this clone. The genes are TRBV5-1 and TRBJ2-3; D might be TRBD1 or TRBD2, each matching 6 bases. Germline V gene data show CDR1 as SGHRS and CDR2 as YFSETQ. Trimming pared 2 bases from V and 2 bases from J, leaving 15 bases between. The CDR3 is made up of 16 amino acids. CDR3 protein: CASSFGSGALTDTQYF. In nucleotides, the CDR3 is TGCGCCAGCAGCTTCGGGTCGGGGGCCCTCACAGATACGCAGTATTTT.

This chain joins TRBV5-1 and TRBJ2-7; possible D gene TRBD2, 5 bases. This CDR3 has 14 residues. CDR1 is SGHRS and CDR2 is YFSETQ in the germline V gene. V was trimmed by 0 bases and J by 7 bases, leaving 14 bases between them. The CDR3 loop reads CASSLVRGTAEQYF. For the CDR3, the DNA is TGCGCCAGCAGCTTGGTTCGGGGTACGGCTGAGCAGTACTTC.

This clone was detected only a few times. This sequence joins TRBV29-1 and TRBJ2-7, with TRBD1 matching 7 bases. The CDR3 spans 14 residues. Germline CDR1 reads SQVTM; CDR2 reads ANQGSEA. The V segment lost 4 bases and the J segment 5 bases; nucleotides outside the gene matches: 11. The CDR3 DNA reads as TGCAGCGTTGGTCAGGGGGTACTAATCCACGAGCAGTACTTC. Translating gives CSVGQGVLIHEQYF.

The chain carries TRBV5-6 and TRBJ2-1; TRBD1 matches at 8 bases. The CDR3 loop spans 14 amino acids. V lost 2 bases to trimming and J lost 3 bases; unmatched junction nucleotides: 1. Germline V gene data show CDR1 as SGHDT and CDR2 as YYEEEE. CDR3 bases: TGTGCCAGCAGCTTAACAGGGGGCTACAATGAGCAGTTCTTC. Translation: CASSLTGGYNEQFF.

V and J are TRBV4-3 and TRBJ2-2; no clear D. The CDR3 covers 15 residues. Trimming stripped 0 bases from V and 1 base from J, with 6 bases between. Germline loops: CDR1 LGHNA, CDR2 YSLEER. This CDR3 is CASSQDVKNTGELFF. As DNA, the CDR3 is TGCGCCAGCAGCCAAGACGTCAAGAACACCGGGGAGCTGTTTTTT.

For this clone: Additional DNA sequences in this sample encode the identical CDR3. The chain combines TRBV5-6 with TRBJ1-5, with D uncertain. Germline assignment: CDR1 SGHDT and CDR2 YYEEEE. V lost 0 bases and J lost 2, with 0 bases in between. The length of the CDR3 is 12 residues. Here the CDR3 reads CASSLGNQPQHF. The DNA of the CDR3 is TGTGCCAGCAGCTTGGGCAATCAGCCCCAGCATTTT.

The chain couples TRBV6-5 to TRBJ2-1; 11 nucleotides line up with TRBD1. The CDR3 extends over 16 amino acids. Germline trimming cut 2 bases from V and 4 bases from J; bases unmatched to any gene: 4. Per germline, CDR1 MNHEY and CDR2 SVGAGI. The CDR3 spells CASSYRDRGTYNEQFF. CDR3 DNA: TGTGCCAGCAGTTACCGGGACAGGGGGACTTACAATGAGCAGTTCTTC.

The chain combines TRBV7-2 with TRBJ1-2; 7 nucleotides agree with TRBD1. The germline V gene has CDR1 SGHTA and CDR2 FQGNSA. CDR3 length equals 15 residues. V trimming: 4 bases; J trimming: 2 bases; junction bases outside the gene matches: 7. The chain's CDR3 is CASSWEGQTNYGYTF. The DNA for the CDR3 is TGTGCCAGCAGCTGGGAGGGACAGACGAACTATGGCTACACCTTC.

The rearrangement uses TRBV5-1 and TRBJ1-1, with 7 bases aligning to TRBD1. The V gene's germline CDR1 is SGHRS and CDR2 YFSETQ. This CDR3 is 12 amino acids long. Trimming took 7 bases from V and 2 from J; bases not matched to a gene: 2. CDR3 in amino acids: CASGTENTEAFF. The CDR3 nucleotides read TGCGCCAGCGGGACAGAAAACACTGAAGCTTTCTTT.